This TCR beta chain was recovered during a study of blood T cells in healthy people across ages. The authors ran a second PCR of roughly 6 to 12 cycles using a sample-barcoded 5' primer and a J-beta primer mix. Via MiXCR, TCRdb re-called the 5' RACE reads, giving one row per CDR3 protein. The repertoire includes 540,000 or so distinct CDR3 sequences, nearly 25% of them detected once, and around 10% sits in the top ten. The CDR3 spans 14 residues. CDR1 is MDHEN, CDR2 SYDVKM, per germline. The V end lost 8 bases, the J end lost 3 bases, and 16 bases lay between the germline ends. These same data were also listed under a study on T cells of mothers and their children. That publication notes: Across the analysis, no persistent microchimeric T cell clones were detected.

Sequencing used blood. This chain connects TRBV28 to TRBJ1-2, with unresolved D. The TCR sequence derives from a boy aged 10-17 years in good health. DNA for the CDR3: TGTGCCAGCCGGTCTCCGGGGTTGGACTATGGCTACACCTTC. This gives the protein CASRSPGLDYGYTF.